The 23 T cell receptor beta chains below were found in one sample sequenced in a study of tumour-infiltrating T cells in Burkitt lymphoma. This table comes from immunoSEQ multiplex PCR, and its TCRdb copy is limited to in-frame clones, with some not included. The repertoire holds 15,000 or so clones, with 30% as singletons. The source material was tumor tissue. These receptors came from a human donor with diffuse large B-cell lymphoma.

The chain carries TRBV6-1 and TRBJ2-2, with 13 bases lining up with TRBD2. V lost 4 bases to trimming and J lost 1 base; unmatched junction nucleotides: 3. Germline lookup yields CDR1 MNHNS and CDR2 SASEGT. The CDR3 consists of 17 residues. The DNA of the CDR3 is TGTGCCAGCAGTGGGACTAGCGGGAGCCGGAACACCGGGGAGCTGTTTTTT. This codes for CASSGTSGSRNTGELFF.

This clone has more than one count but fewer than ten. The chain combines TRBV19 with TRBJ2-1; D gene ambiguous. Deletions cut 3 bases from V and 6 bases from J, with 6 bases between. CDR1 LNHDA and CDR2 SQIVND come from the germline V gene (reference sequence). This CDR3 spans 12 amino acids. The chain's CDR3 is CASSIGGNEQFF. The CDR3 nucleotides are TGTGCCAGTAGTATCGGCGGCAATGAGCAGTTCTTC.

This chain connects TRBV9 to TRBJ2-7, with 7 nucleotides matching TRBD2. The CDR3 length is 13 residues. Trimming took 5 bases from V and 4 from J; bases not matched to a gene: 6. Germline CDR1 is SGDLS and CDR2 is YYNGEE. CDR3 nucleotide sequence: TGTGCCAGCAGTCGCGGGGGTTTTTACGAGCAGTACTTC. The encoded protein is CASSRGGFYEQYF.

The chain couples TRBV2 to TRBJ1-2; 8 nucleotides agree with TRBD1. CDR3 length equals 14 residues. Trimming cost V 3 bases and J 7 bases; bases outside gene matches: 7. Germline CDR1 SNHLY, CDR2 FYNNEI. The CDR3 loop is CASSEGRDRSGYTF. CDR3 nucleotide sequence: TGTGCCAGCAGTGAGGGTAGGGACAGGAGTGGCTACACCTTC.

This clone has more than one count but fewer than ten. CDR3 coding DNA: TGTGCCTGGAGTGTATGGCTGGCCAACTCTGGAAACACCATATATTTT. Protein: CAWSVWLANSGNTIYF. This chain joins TRBV30 and TRBJ1-3, with no clear D. The CDR3 is 16 amino acids. V shed 0 bases and J shed 0 bases, with 12 bases lying between them. CDR1 and CDR2 (germline): GTSNPN, SVGIG (reference sequence).

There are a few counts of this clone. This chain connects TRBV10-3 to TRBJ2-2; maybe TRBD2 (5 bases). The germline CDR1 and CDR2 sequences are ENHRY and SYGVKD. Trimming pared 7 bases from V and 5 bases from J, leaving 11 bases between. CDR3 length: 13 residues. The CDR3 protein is CAITPEGTGELFF. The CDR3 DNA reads TGTGCCATCACCCCCGAGGGAACCGGGGAGCTGTTTTTT.

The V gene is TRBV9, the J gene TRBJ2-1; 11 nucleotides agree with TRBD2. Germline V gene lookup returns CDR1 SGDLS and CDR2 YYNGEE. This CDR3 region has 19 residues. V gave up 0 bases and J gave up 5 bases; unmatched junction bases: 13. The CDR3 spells CASSVDGLAGGNGHNEQFF. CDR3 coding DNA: TGTGCCAGCAGCGTAGACGGACTAGCGGGCGGGAACGGGCACAATGAGCAGTTCTTC.

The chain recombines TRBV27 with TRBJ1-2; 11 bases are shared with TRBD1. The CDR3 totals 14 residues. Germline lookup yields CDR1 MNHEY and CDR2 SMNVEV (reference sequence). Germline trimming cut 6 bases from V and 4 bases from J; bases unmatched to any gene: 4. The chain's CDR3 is CASRGQGARYGYTF. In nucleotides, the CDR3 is TGTGCCAGCAGAGGACAGGGGGCACGCTATGGCTACACCTTC.

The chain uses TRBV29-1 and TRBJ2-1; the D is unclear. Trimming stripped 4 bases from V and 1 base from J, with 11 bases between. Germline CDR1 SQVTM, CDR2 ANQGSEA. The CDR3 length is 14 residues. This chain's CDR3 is CSVVGFESYNEQFF. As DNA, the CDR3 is TGCAGCGTTGTCGGGTTTGAATCCTACAATGAGCAGTTCTTC.

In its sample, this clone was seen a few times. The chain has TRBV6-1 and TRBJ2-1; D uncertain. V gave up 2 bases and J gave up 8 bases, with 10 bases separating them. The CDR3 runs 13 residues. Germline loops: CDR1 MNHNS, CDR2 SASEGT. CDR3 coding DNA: TGTGCCAGCAGTGAACTCCAGTGGGATGAGCAGTTCTTC. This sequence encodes CASSELQWDEQFF.

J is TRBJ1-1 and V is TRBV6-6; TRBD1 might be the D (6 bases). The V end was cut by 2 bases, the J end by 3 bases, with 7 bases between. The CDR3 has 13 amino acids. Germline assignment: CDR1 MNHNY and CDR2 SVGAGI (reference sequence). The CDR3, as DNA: TGTGCCAGCAGTTACGGGGGCGACACTGAAGCTTTCTTT. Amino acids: CASSYGGDTEAFF.

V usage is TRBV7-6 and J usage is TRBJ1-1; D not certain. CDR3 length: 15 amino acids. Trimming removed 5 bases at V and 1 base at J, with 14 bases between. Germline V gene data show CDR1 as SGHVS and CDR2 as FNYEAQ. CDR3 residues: CASSTTTRANTEAFF. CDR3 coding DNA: TGTGCCAGCAGCACTACGACGCGAGCGAACACTGAAGCTTTCTTT.

CDR3 residues: CATSRDTISGATGELFF. For the CDR3, the DNA is TGTGCCACCAGCAGAGATACGATAAGCGGCGCCACCGGGGAGCTGTTTTTT. This chain joins TRBV15 and TRBJ2-2; weak D call: TRBD2 (5 bases). This CDR3 region has 17 residues. Germline V gene sequence: CDR1 LNHNV, CDR2 YYDKDF (reference sequence). Trimming removed 0 bases at V and 4 bases at J, with 15 bases between.

CDR3: CASSRDRDYGYTF. CDR3 DNA sequence: TGTGCCAGCTCTCGGGACAGGGACTATGGCTACACCTTC. V and J are TRBV18 and TRBJ1-2; 9 bases match TRBD1. The CDR3 contains 13 residues. Germline V gives CDR1 KGHSH, CDR2 LQKENI. Losses at the gene ends were 6 bases for V and 3 bases for J; bases not matched to a gene: 2.

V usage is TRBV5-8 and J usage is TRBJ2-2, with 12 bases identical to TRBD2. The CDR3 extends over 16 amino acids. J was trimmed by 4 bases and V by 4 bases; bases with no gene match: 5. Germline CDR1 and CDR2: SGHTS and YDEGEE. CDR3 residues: CASSNTSGRFTGELFF. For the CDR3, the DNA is TGTGCCAGCAGCAACACTAGCGGGAGGTTCACCGGGGAGCTGTTTTTT. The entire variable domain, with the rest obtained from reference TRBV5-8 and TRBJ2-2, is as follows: EAGVTQSPTHLIKTRGQQATLRCSPISGHTSVYWYQQALGLGLQFLLWYDEGEERNRGNFPPRFSGRQFPNYSSELNVNALELEDSALYLCASSNTSGRFTGELFFGEGSRLTVL.

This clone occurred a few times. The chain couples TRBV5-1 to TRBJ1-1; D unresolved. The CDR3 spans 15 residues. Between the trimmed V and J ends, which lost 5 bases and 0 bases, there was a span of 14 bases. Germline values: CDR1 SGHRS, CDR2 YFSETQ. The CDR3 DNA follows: TGCGCCAGCAGGTCTGTCTCCTTACTGAACACTGAAGCTTTCTTT. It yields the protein CASRSVSLLNTEAFF.

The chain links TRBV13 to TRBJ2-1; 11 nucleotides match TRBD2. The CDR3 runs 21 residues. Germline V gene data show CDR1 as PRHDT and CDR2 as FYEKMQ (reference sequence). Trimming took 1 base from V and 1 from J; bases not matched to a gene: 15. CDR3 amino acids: CASSLAPWLAGGSPSYNEQFF. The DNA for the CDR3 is TGTGCCAGCAGCTTAGCCCCGTGGCTAGCGGGAGGATCCCCTTCCTACAATGAGCAGTTCTTC. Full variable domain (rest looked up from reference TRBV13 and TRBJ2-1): AAGVIQSPRHLIKEKRETATLKCYPIPRHDTVYWYQQGPGQDPQFLISFYEKMQSDKGSIPDRFSAQQFSDYHSELNMSSLELGDSALYFCASSLAPWLAGGSPSYNEQFFGPGTRLTVL.

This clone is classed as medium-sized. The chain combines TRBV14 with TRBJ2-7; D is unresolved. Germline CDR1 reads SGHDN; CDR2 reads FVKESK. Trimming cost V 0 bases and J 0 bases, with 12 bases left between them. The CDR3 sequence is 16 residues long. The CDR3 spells CASSQDYRPSSYEQYF. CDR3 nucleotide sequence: TGTGCCAGCAGCCAAGATTACCGGCCGAGCTCCTACGAGCAGTACTTC. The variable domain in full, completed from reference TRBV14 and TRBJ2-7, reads EAGVTQFPSHSVIEKGQTVTLRCDPISGHDNLYWYRRVMGKEIKFLLHFVKESKQDESGMPNNRFLAERTGGTYSTLKVQPAELEDSGVYFCASSQDYRPSSYEQYFGPGTRLTVT.

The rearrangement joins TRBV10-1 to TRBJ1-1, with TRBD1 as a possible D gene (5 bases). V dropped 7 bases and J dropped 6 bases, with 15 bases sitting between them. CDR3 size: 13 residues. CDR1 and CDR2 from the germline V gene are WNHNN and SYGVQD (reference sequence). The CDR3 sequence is CASKVTVTSEAFF. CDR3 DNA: TGCGCCAGCAAGGTGACAGTCACGTCTGAAGCTTTCTTT.

The DNA of the CDR3 is TGCGCCAGCAGCTCGACAGGGACTAGCAACAATGAGCAGTTCTTC. Its protein is CASSSTGTSNNEQFF. This chain joins TRBV5-1 and TRBJ2-1; TRBD2 matches at 9 bases. The CDR3 is 15 amino acids. The V gene's germline CDR1 is SGHRS and CDR2 YFSETQ. The trim removed 3 bases at V and 5 bases at J, leaving 6 bases unmatched. Together with reference TRBV5-1 and TRBJ2-1, the CDR3 gives the full variable domain: KAGVTQTPRYLIKTRGQQVTLSCSPISGHRSVSWYQQTPGQGLQFLFEYFSETQRNKGNFPGRFSGRQFSNSRSEMNVSTLELGDSALYLCASSSTGTSNNEQFFGPGTRLTVL.

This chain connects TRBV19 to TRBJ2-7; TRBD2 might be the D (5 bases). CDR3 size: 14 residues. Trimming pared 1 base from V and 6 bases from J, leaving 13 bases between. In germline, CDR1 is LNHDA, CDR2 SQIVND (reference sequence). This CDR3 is CASSIATRMGEQYF. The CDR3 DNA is TGTGCCAGTAGTATAGCCACTAGAATGGGCGAGCAGTACTTC.

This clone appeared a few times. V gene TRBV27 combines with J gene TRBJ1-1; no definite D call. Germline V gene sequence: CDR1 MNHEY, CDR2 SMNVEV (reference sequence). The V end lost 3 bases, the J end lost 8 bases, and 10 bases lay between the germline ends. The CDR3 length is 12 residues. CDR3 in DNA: TGTGCCAGCAGTTTCCCCGGGCTCGAAGCTTTCTTT. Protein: CASSFPGLEAFF.

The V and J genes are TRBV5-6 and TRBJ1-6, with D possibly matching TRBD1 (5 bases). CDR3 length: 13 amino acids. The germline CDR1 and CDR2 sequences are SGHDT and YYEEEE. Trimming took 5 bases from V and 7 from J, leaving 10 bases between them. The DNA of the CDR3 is TGTGCCAGCAGGCAGGGACTAAATTCACCCCTCCACTTT. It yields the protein CASRQGLNSPLHF.